This T cell receptor (beta chain) was profiled in a study of TIL therapy for anti-PD-1-resistant metastatic lung cancer. The libraries were made with immunoSEQ v3. The data were produced by immunoSEQ multiplex PCR, yet TCRdb's version contains in-frame clones alone and is incomplete. The repertoire holds roughly 20,000 clones, with around 79% as singletons. The V end was cut by 2 bases, the J end by 4 bases, with 12 bases between. The CDR3 sequence is 14 residues long. CDR1 is SGHRS, CDR2 YFSETQ, per germline. This sample's time point: pre-treatment sample, taken before nivolumab and TIL therapy. This chain connects TRBV5-1 to TRBJ1-2; possibly TRBD1 for D (5 bases). This TCR was sampled from a person aged 25 to 85 with non-small cell lung cancer. Sequenced material: blood, taken at baseline. The CDR3 DNA reads TGCGCCAGCAGCTTACTTTCCGGGGGCTATGGCTACACCTTC. Its protein is CASSLLSGGYGYTF. Together with reference TRBV5-1 and TRBJ1-2, the CDR3 gives the full variable domain: KAGVTQTPRYLIKTRGQQVTLSCSPISGHRSVSWYQQTPGQGLQFLFEYFSETQRNKGNFPGRFSGRQFSNSRSEMNVSTLELGDSALYLCASSLLSGGYGYTFGSGTRLTVV.